This paragraph reports one TCR beta chain. What it binds is not known. These data originate in a study of a mutant IDH1 vaccine in newly diagnosed glioma. Looking at the study overall: Treated patients had a mean age of roughly 40 years and an approximately 62% male, around 38% female split. Most had both radiotherapy and temozolomide beforehand; others had only one.

As to time point: baseline, week 1 (first vaccination visit). This sample's treatment: pre-vaccination baseline after standard-of-care therapy. Patients carried new grade 3 or 4 IDH1-mutant astrocytomas lacking nuclear ATRX. Study-level findings and limits: Variations in leading peripheral T cell clonotypes appeared to have no connection with pseudoprogression.

Sequencing was performed with immunoSEQ multiplex PCR; in TCRdb, only in-frame clones are kept and a portion is missing. The sample lists 35,000 to 40,000 clones; roughly 80% were seen once. The sequencing used PBMCs, collected from a glioma patient treated with radiotherapy, temozolomide or both. The sequence derives from a man aged 35 to 55 with glioma. Some clones in this sample may be carry-over from other donors' samples.

The CDR3 loop reads CASSTPGYFSNQPQHF. The DNA of the CDR3 is TGTGCCAGTAGTACCCCAGGGTATTTCAGCAATCAGCCCCAGCATTTT. The V and J genes are TRBV19 and TRBJ1-5; tentatively, D is TRBD1 (5 bases). The CDR3 loop spans 16 amino acids. V gave up 4 bases and J gave up 1 base, with 14 bases separating them. The V gene's germline CDR1 is LNHDA and CDR2 SQIVND (reference sequence).